These 15 T cell receptor beta chains share one sample of origin, sequenced in a study of blood T cell repertoires in COVID-19. Here immunoSEQ multiplex PCR was the method, and the copy in TCRdb shows in-frame clones only, minus some. The data contain roughly 220,000 clones, 90% of them singletons. The source material was PBMCs or T cells enriched from blood (not recorded which). Every receptor here comes from a young man who had been exposed to COVID-19.

The V and J genes are TRBV2 and TRBJ2-5; a possible D gene is TRBD1 (6 bases). The CDR3 runs 13 residues. V lost 4 bases to trimming and J lost 10 bases, with 16 bases between them. Germline V gives CDR1 SNHLY, CDR2 FYNNEI. CDR3 region: CASSGGPDRDQYF. Written as DNA, the CDR3 is TGTGCCAGCAGTGGGGGGCCAGATCGTGACCAGTACTTC.

This clone was detected only once. V usage is TRBV4-3 and J usage is TRBJ2-7; 15 nucleotides align to TRBD2. This CDR3 is 19 amino acids long. Trimming at V came to 2 bases and at J to 2 bases, leaving 10 bases not matched to a gene. Germline V gives CDR1 LGHNA, CDR2 YSLEER. The DNA for the CDR3 is TGCGCCAGCAGCCAAAAGTTGGGACTAGCGGGGGGAATCACCTACGAGCAGTACTTC. This encodes CASSQKLGLAGGITYEQYF.

V usage is TRBV5-1 and J usage is TRBJ1-3, with D tentatively TRBD1 (6 bases). The germline V and J ends were trimmed by 4 bases and 0 bases, with 11 bases remaining between them. CDR3 size: 15 residues. The germline CDR1 and CDR2 sequences are SGHRS and YFSETQ. The CDR3 DNA sequence: TGCGCCAGCAGCCCAGCACAGGGCTCTGGAAACACCATATATTTT. Encoded protein: CASSPAQGSGNTIYF.

The V and J genes are TRBV10-1 and TRBJ2-1; 7 bases are a match to TRBD2. Germline-derived CDR1 and CDR2 are WNHNN and SYGVQD (reference sequence). The V gene end was trimmed by 4 bases and the J gene end by 9 bases; junction bases not matched to a gene: 6. The length of the CDR3 is 13 residues. The DNA of the CDR3 is TGCGCCAGCAGTGTTGAGCGGGGTACTGAGCAGTTCTTC. As protein: CASSVERGTEQFF.

This clone was seen more than once but under ten times. The chain employs TRBV5-1 and TRBJ2-1, with 10 bases identical to TRBD2. Per germline, CDR1 SGHRS and CDR2 YFSETQ. The CDR3 covers 15 residues. The J segment lost 6 bases and the V segment lost 1 base, leaving 4 bases of the junction unmatched. The chain's CDR3 is CASSLTSGAGNEQFF. The CDR3, as DNA: TGCGCCAGCAGCTTGACTAGCGGGGCTGGCAATGAGCAGTTCTTC.

The chain recombines TRBV6-5 with TRBJ2-7; 7 bases agree with TRBD1. The V and J ends lost 2 bases and 6 bases, in that order; junction bases with no gene match: 7. Germline V CDR1 and CDR2: MNHEY, SVGAGI. This CDR3 has 14 amino acids. CDR3 in DNA: TGTGCCAGCAGTTACGTAGGGGGCTTCAGCGAGCAGTACTTC. It is translated as CASSYVGGFSEQYF.

In its sample, this clone was seen once. V usage is TRBV28 and J usage is TRBJ1-1; D is undetermined. V was cut by 6 bases and J by 5 bases, with 7 bases left in between. The germline V gene encodes CDR1 MDHEN and CDR2 SYDVKM. The CDR3 is 11 amino acids. CDR3 nucleotides: TGTGCCAGCAGCCTATGGACTGAAGCTTTCTTT. Its translation: CASSLWTEAFF.

The rearrangement uses TRBV6-4 and TRBJ1-1; D not resolved. V was clipped by 7 bases and J by 5 bases, with 17 bases between them. Germline-derived CDR1 and CDR2 are MRHNA and SNTAGT. This CDR3 is 14 amino acids long. The CDR3 loop reads CASNPEAGSTEAFF. The CDR3 DNA follows: TGTGCCAGCAACCCCGAGGCCGGGAGTACTGAAGCTTTCTTT.

The V gene is TRBV5-5, the J gene TRBJ1-5; 8 positions match TRBD1. J lost 7 bases, V lost 0 bases, and 6 bases had no gene match. The CDR3 is 15 residues long. The germline V gene encodes CDR1 SGHKS and CDR2 YYEKEE (reference sequence). As DNA, the CDR3 is TGTGCCAGCAGCTTGGATACAGGGGGATGGCAGCCCCAGCATTTT. It specifies CASSLDTGGWQPQHF.

The chain uses TRBV3-1 (or the pseudogene TRBV3-2) and TRBJ2-5; 10 nucleotides align to TRBD2. The CDR3 extends over 16 amino acids. V shed 0 bases and J 5 bases; nucleotides not matched to a gene: 6. The germline V gene encodes CDR1 LGHDT and CDR2 YNNKEL (reference sequence). The CDR3, as DNA: TGTGCCAGCAGCCAAGATCTAGCGGGGGCTGGGGAGACCCAGTACTTC. Its protein product is CASSQDLAGAGETQYF.

The rearrangement links TRBV18 to TRBJ2-1, with 8 positions matching TRBD2. With 3 bases clipped from V and 2 bases from J, the junction kept 6 bases outside the gene matches. Germline CDR1 is KGHSH and CDR2 is LQKENI. This CDR3 spans 16 amino acids. The CDR3 coding sequence is TGTGCCAGCTCACCGGACCGGGGGGGAACCTACAATGAGCAGTTCTTC. Translating gives CASSPDRGGTYNEQFF.

This clone appeared a single time. The chain carries TRBV28 and TRBJ1-5; D is perhaps TRBD1 (5 bases). V gave up 8 bases and J gave up 0 bases, with 11 bases separating them. The CDR3 loop spans 14 amino acids. Germline lookup yields CDR1 MDHEN and CDR2 SYDVKM. This CDR3 is CASADSYSNQPQHF. Here the CDR3 DNA reads TGTGCCAGCGCTGACAGCTATAGCAATCAGCCCCAGCATTTT.

The CDR3 region has the DNA TGTGCCAGCAGCGTAGTGGCCCAGGGGAATGGAAACACCATATATTTT. Its translation: CASSVVAQGNGNTIYF. The chain carries TRBV9 and TRBJ1-3, with D perhaps TRBD1 (6 bases). V lost 0 bases to trimming and J lost 3 bases, with 13 bases between them. The CDR3 totals 16 residues. The germline V gene encodes CDR1 SGDLS and CDR2 YYNGEE. The full variable domain, its missing parts supplied by reference TRBV9 and TRBJ1-3, is DSGVTQTPKHLITATGQRVTLRCSPRSGDLSVYWYQQSLDQGLQFLIQYYNGEERAKGNILERFSAQQFPDLHSELNLSSLELGDSALYFCASSVVAQGNGNTIYFGEGSWLTVV.

This chain connects TRBV7-9 to TRBJ1-1; no clear D gene. Trimming took 5 bases from V and 1 from J, leaving 8 bases between them. Germline loops: CDR1 SEHNR, CDR2 FQNEAQ (reference sequence). CDR3 size: 13 residues. The CDR3 sequence is CASSTRGNTEAFF. CDR3 coding DNA: TGTGCCAGCAGCACACGGGGGAACACTGAAGCTTTCTTT.

The chain has TRBV29-1 and TRBJ2-3, with D perhaps TRBD1 (6 bases). Germline values: CDR1 SQVTM, CDR2 ANQGSEA. The CDR3 extends over 15 amino acids. V lost 4 bases, J lost 2 bases, and 16 bases lay in between. This CDR3 is CSVGWGTLHTDTQYF. The CDR3 region has the DNA TGCAGCGTTGGGTGGGGGACACTTCACACAGATACGCAGTATTTT.